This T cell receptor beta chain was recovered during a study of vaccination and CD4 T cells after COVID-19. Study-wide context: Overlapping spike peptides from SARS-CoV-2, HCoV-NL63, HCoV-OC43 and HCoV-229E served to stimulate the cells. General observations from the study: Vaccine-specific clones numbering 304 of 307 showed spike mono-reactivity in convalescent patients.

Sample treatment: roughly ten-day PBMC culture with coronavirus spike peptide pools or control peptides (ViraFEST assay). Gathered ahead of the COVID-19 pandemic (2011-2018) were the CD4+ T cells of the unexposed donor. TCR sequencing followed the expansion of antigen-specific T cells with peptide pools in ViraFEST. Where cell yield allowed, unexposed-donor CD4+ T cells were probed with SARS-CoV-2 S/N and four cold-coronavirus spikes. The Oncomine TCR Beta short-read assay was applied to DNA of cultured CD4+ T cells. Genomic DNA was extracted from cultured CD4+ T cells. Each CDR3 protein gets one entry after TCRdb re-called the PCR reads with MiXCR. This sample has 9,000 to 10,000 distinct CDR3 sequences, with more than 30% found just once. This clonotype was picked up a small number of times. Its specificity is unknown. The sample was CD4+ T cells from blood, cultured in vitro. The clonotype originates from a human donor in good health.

The CDR3 reads CASEGLSYEQYF. The DNA of the CDR3 is TGTGCCAGCGAGGGCCTCAGCTACGAGCAGTACTTC. V is TRBV7-9 and J is TRBJ2-7, with a possible D match to TRBD2 (5 bases). Trimming shortened V by 8 bases and J by 3 bases, and 11 bases separated the two germline ends. CDR1 and CDR2 (germline): SEHNR, FQNEAQ (reference sequence). This CDR3 has 12 residues.